This TCR beta chain comes out of a study of human T cells and chemical hapten exposure. Germline V gene lookup returns CDR1 MDHEN and CDR2 SYDVKM. The V and J ends lost 6 bases and 2 bases respectively, with 5 bases between them. The CDR3 runs to 11 residues. Notes on this clonotype: Its antigen is currently unknown.

Each CDR3 protein is one row after TCRdb ran MiXCR on the RACE reads. The table records 85,000 to 100,000 distinct CDR3 sequences, 25% to 35% of them present only once. Study findings and constraints: Donors had alopecia, so their immune response may differ from healthy people's.

Time point of the sample: patch test 3, about 24 weeks after DPC sensitization. Stated treatment: therapeutic diphenylcyclopropenone sensitization with weekly scalp DPC. The sample was whole blood, taken in connection with sensitization to the hapten diphenylcyclopropenone (DPC). The receptor's source is a man aged 35 to 55 with alopecia areata. Some clones in this sample may be carry-over from other donors' samples. The J gene is TRBJ2-7, the V gene TRBV28; D unclear. The CDR3 loop is CASRNAYEQYF. CDR3 bases: TGTGCCAGCAGAAACGCCTACGAGCAGTACTTC.